This TCR beta chain was obtained from a study of OX40 agonist ivuxolimab in advanced cancers. Overall study: The group had a mean age of around 64 years, ranged from about 20 to 85, and was approximately 81% male. Antecedent anti-PD-1, anti-PD-L1 or anti-CTLA-4 therapy was permissible, with roughly 40% having received some.

The CDR3 extends over 15 amino acids. Germline lookup yields CDR1 SGDLS and CDR2 YYNGEE. J was trimmed by 8 bases and V by 4 bases; bases with no gene match: 11. Data came from immunoSEQ multiplex PCR; TCRdb stores just in-frame clones and leaves some out. Of about 100,000 clones in the sample, approximately 90% were seen once. Comments on this clone: Its target is unknown.

Study results and caveats: Expanded clones belonging to CD8+ T cells outnumbered, on average, those of CD4+.

The chain couples TRBV9 to TRBJ1-4, with 7 positions matching TRBD1. The clonotype comes from an adult with an advanced solid tumor such as melanoma, head and neck, liver or kidney cancer. The sequencing used CD4+ or CD8+ T cells sorted from blood, collected in a trial of the OX40 agonist ivuxolimab. In DNA, the CDR3 is TGTGCCAGCAGCCCTCCAGGGGGGAGTAGGGAAAAACTGTTTTTT. Encoded protein: CASSPPGGSREKLFF.